The 11 T cell receptor beta chains below were found in one sample sequenced in a study of T cell changes during pregnancy in multiple sclerosis. Assay: immunoSEQ multiplex PCR; the TCRdb copy retains only in-frame clones and omits some. The repertoire has tens of thousands of clones, around 90% of them found once; the top ten carry 1.3%. This specimen was peripheral blood, taken in the second trimester of pregnancy. All receptors derive from a female donor with multiple sclerosis, enrolled in a pregnancy study.

V usage is TRBV29-1 and J usage is TRBJ2-5; tentatively, D is TRBD1 (5 bases). V lost 1 base to trimming and J lost 3 bases, with 6 bases between them. There are 12 residues in the CDR3. Looked up from germline, CDR1 is SQVTM and CDR2 is ANQGSEA. CDR3 DNA sequence: TGCAGCGTTGAAGGGGGCGAAGAGACCCAGTACTTC. This translates into CSVEGGEETQYF.

This clone has just one count. V gene TRBV30 combines with J gene TRBJ2-5, with D tentatively TRBD2 (6 bases). The CDR3 loop spans 16 amino acids. Germline loops: CDR1 GTSNPN, CDR2 SVGIG (reference sequence). The V end was cut by 1 base, the J end by 4 bases, with 19 bases between. CDR3 nucleotides: TGTGCCTGGAGTGCCCAGGGACTGGAATTAGGAGAGACCCAGTACTTC. Translated: CAWSAQGLELGETQYF.

This clone came up once. This chain joins TRBV6-4 and TRBJ2-1; the match to TRBD2 covers 11 bases. The CDR3 extends over 15 amino acids. The J segment lost 7 bases and the V segment lost 4 bases, leaving 6 bases of the junction unmatched. Germline CDR1 MRHNA, CDR2 SNTAGT. CDR3 loop: CASSVAGGAPNEQFF. In DNA, the CDR3 is TGTGCCAGCAGTGTAGCGGGGGGGGCCCCGAATGAGCAGTTCTTC.

The CDR3 nucleotides are TGTGCCAGCCGGAGCGGGGACAGGAACCTTCACAATGAGCAGTTCTTC. Translating it yields CASRSGDRNLHNEQFF. V is TRBV28 and J is TRBJ2-1; maybe TRBD1 (8 bases). The CDR3 runs 16 residues. Trimming took 8 bases from V and 5 from J, leaving 22 bases between them. CDR1 and CDR2 from the germline V gene are MDHEN and SYDVKM.

This chain connects TRBV6-6 to TRBJ2-7; 9 bases agree with TRBD1. Germline V gene sequence: CDR1 MNHNY, CDR2 SVGAGI (reference sequence). The CDR3 is made up of 16 amino acids. Trimming removed 6 bases from V and 5 bases from J; junction bases left unmatched: 14. CDR3 DNA: TGTGCCAGCAGAGCCCTCTGGGGACAGGGTCTTGACGAGCAGTACTTC. Translation gives CASRALWGQGLDEQYF.

The chain carries TRBV25-1 and TRBJ1-2; D gene uncertain. Germline CDR1 MGHDK, CDR2 SYGVNS. The CDR3 has 13 residues. Trimming shortened V by 5 bases and J by 8 bases, and 15 bases separated the two germline ends. The CDR3 bases are TGTGCCAGCAGTCATGGGTCGGGGTCGGGCTACACCTTC. Translated: CASSHGSGSGYTF.

The rearrangement joins TRBV2 to TRBJ2-3; D is perhaps TRBD2 (6 bases). The CDR3 has 15 residues. Germline V gene sequence: CDR1 SNHLY, CDR2 FYNNEI. The V end lost 5 bases, the J end lost 8 bases, and 20 bases lay between the germline ends. The CDR3 loop is CASSNEMTLGGTQYF. The CDR3 coding sequence is TGTGCCAGCAGTAATGAAATGACTCTGGGGGGTACGCAGTATTTT.

Within the sample, this clone is medium-sized. The chain links TRBV10-1 to TRBJ1-5, with D hard to call. Germline CDR1 and CDR2: WNHNN and SYGVQD (reference sequence). The CDR3 loop spans 14 amino acids. CDR3 loop: CAKHGAYSNQPQHF. DNA of the CDR3: TGCGCAAAGCACGGAGCTTATAGCAATCAGCCCCAGCATTTT.

This chain links TRBV5-1 with TRBJ1-1; 11 nucleotides align to TRBD1. The ends lost 2 bases at V and 6 bases at J; junction bases unmatched: 9. Per germline, CDR1 SGHRS and CDR2 YFSETQ. The CDR3 length is 16 residues. The chain's CDR3 is CASSFGPGQGGAEAFF. The CDR3 DNA follows: TGCGCCAGCAGCTTCGGACCGGGACAGGGGGGGGCTGAAGCTTTCTTT.

V and J are TRBV5-4 and TRBJ2-3, with 11 bases that match TRBD1. The CDR3 loop spans 14 amino acids. From germline, CDR1 is SGHNT and CDR2 YYREEE (reference sequence). V was clipped by 4 bases and J by 10 bases; unmatched bases: 8. The CDR3 region is CASSIGQGAAPQYF. CDR3 sequence (DNA): TGTGCCAGCAGCATCGGACAGGGGGCGGCGCCGCAGTATTTT.

In DNA, the CDR3 is TGTGCCAGCAGAAGCCACTACGAGCAGTACTTC. The encoded protein is CASRSHYEQYF. The chain uses TRBV6-1 and TRBJ2-7, with no clear D. This CDR3 contains 11 residues. Germline CDR1 is MNHNS and CDR2 is SASEGT. V was clipped by 6 bases and J by 3 bases, with 6 bases between them.